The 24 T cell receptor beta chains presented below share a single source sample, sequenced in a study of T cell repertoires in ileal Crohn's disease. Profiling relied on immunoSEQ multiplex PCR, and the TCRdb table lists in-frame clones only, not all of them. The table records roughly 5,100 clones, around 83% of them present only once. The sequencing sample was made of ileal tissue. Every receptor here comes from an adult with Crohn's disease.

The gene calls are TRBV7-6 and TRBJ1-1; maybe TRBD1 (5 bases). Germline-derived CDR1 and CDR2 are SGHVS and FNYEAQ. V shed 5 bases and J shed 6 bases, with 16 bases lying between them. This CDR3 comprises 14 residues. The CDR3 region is CASSQDFSGSEAFF. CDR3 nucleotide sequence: TGTGCCAGCAGCCAAGACTTTTCAGGGTCTGAAGCTTTCTTT.

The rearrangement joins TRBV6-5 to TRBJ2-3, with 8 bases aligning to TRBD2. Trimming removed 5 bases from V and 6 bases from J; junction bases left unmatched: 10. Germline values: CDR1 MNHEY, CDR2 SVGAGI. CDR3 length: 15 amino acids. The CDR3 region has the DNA TGTGCCAGCAGTACCCCCAGGCGGGGGGCCGATACGCAGTATTTT. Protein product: CASSTPRRGADTQYF.

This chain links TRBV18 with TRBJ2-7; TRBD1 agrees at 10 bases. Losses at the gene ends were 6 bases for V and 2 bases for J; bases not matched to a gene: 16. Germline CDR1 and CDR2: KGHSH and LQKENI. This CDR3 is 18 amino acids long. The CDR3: CASSPTPTDRGRTYEQYF. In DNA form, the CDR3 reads TGTGCCAGCTCGCCAACACCTACTGACAGGGGGCGAACCTACGAGCAGTACTTC.

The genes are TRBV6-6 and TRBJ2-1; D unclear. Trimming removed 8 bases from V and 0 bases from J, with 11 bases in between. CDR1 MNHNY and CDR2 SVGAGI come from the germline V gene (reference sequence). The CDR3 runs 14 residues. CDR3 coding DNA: TGTGCCAGCCGACCCCCTAGCTCCTACAATGAGCAGTTCTTC. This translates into CASRPPSSYNEQFF.

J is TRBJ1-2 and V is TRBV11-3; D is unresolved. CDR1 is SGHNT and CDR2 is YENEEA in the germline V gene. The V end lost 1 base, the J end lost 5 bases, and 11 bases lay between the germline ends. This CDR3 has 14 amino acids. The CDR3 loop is CASSLVRNSYGYTF. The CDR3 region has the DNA TGTGCCAGCAGCTTAGTTCGGAACTCGTATGGCTACACCTTC.

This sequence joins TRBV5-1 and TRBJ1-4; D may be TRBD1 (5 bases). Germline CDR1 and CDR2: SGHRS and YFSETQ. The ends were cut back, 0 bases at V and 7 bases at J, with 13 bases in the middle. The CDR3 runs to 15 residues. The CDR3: CASSLDPGRAEKLFF. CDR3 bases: TGCGCCAGCAGCTTGGACCCAGGGAGGGCTGAAAAACTGTTTTTT.

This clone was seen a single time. The CDR3 reads CASSLVRTQVYEQYF. The CDR3 region has the DNA TGTGCCAGCAGCTTAGTTAGGACACAAGTTTACGAGCAGTACTTC. The chain employs TRBV7-2 and TRBJ2-5; D might be TRBD1 (5 bases). The J call may be wrong; the DNA end is better matched by TRBJ2-7. The CDR3 runs to 15 residues. The germline CDR1 and CDR2 sequences are SGHTA and FQGNSA.

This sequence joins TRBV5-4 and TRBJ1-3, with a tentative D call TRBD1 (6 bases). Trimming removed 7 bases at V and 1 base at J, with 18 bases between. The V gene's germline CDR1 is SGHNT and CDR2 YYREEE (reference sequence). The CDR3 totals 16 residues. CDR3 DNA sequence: TGTGCCAGCGGGGACCCCACTACAGGGTCTGGAAACACCATATATTTT. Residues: CASGDPTTGSGNTIYF. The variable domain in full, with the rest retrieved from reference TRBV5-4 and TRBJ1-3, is ETGVTQSPTHLIKTRGQQVTLRCSSQSGHNTVSWYQQALGQGPQFIFQYYREEENGRGNFPPRFSGLQFPNYSSELNVNALELDDSALYLCASGDPTTGSGNTIYFGEGSWLTVV.

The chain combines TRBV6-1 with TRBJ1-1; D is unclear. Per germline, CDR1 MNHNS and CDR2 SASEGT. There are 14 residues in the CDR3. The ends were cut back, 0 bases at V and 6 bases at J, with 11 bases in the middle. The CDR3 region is CASSEAGNRAEAFF. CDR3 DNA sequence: TGTGCCAGCAGTGAAGCGGGGAATAGGGCTGAAGCTTTCTTT.

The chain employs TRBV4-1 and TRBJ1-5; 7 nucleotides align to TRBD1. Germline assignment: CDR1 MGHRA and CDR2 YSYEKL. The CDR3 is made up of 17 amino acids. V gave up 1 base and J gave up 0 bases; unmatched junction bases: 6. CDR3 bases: TGCGCCAGCAGCCAAGGGGGTAGGGGGCTTAGCAATCAGCCCCAGCATTTT. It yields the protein CASSQGGRGLSNQPQHF.

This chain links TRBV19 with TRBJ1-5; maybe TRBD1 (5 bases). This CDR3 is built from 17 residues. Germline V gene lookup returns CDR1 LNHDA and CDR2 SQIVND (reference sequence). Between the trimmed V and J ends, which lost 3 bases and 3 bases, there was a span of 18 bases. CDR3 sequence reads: CASSILLNTGTNQPQHF. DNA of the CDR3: TGTGCCAGTAGTATTCTCCTTAACACAGGTACCAATCAGCCCCAGCATTTT. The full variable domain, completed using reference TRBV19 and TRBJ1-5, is DGGITQSPKYLFRKEGQNVTLSCEQNLNHDAMYWYRQDPGQGLRLIYYSQIVNDFQKGDIAEGYSVSREKKESFPLTVTSAQKNPTAFYLCASSILLNTGTNQPQHFGDGTRLSIL.

CDR3 region: CARPGQGRDDTGELFF. CDR3 DNA: TGTGCCAGGCCCGGACAGGGCAGAGACGACACCGGGGAGCTGTTTTTT. The chain employs TRBV25-1 and TRBJ2-2; TRBD1 matches at 8 bases. The CDR3 length is 16 residues. Germline loops: CDR1 MGHDK, CDR2 SYGVNS. V was clipped by 9 bases and J by 3 bases; unmatched bases: 12. Together with reference TRBV25-1 and TRBJ2-2, the CDR3 gives the full variable domain: EADIYQTPRYLVIGTGKKITLECSQTMGHDKMYWYQQDPGMELHLIHYSYGVNSTEKGDLSSESTVSRIRTEHFPLTLESARPSHTSQYLCARPGQGRDDTGELFFGEGSRLTVL.

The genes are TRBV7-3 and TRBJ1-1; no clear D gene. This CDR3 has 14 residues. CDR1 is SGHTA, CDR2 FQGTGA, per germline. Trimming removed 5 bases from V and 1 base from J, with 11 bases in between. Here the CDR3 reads CASSPRFTNTEAFF. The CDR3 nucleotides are TGTGCCAGCAGCCCCAGGTTCACGAACACTGAAGCTTTCTTT.

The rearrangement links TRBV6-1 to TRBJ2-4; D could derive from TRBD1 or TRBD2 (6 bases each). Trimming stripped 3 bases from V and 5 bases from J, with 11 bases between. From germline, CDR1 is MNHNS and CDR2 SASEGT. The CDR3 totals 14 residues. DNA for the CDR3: TGTGCCAGCAGTGACGTGGGGGGCGAAAACATTCAGTACTTC. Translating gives CASSDVGGENIQYF.

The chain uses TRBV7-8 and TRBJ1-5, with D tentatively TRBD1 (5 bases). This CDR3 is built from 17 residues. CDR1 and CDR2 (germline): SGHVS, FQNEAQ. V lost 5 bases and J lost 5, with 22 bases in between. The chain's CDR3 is CASSGRGVGVFHQPQHF. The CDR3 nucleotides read TGTGCCAGCAGCGGACGAGGGGTGGGGGTGTTCCATCAGCCCCAGCATTTT.

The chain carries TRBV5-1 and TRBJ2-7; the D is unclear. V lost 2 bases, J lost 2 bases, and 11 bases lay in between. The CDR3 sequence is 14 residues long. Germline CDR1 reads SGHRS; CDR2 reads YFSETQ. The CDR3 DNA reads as TGCGCCAGCAGCTTCAGTGGGGTAACCTACGAGCAGTACTTC. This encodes CASSFSGVTYEQYF.

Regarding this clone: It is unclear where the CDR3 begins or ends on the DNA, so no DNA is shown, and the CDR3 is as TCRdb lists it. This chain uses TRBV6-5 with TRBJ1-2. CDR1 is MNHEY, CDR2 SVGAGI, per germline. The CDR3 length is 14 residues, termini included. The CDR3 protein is CASSSSASRAGYTF.

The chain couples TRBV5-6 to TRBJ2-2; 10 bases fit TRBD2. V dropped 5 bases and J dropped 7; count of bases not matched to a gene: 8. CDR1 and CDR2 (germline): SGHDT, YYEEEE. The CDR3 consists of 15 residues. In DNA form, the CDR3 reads TGTGCCAGCAGTCCTAGCGGGAGAGCTTTCGGGGAGCTGTTTTTT. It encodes CASSPSGRAFGELFF.

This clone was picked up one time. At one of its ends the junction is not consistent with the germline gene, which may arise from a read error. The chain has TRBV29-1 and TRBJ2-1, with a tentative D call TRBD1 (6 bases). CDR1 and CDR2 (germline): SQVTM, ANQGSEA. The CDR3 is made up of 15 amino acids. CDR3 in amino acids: CSVEYDRYPYTEQFF. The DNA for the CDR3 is TGCAGCGTTGAGTACGACAGGTACCCCTACACTGAGCAGTTCTTC.

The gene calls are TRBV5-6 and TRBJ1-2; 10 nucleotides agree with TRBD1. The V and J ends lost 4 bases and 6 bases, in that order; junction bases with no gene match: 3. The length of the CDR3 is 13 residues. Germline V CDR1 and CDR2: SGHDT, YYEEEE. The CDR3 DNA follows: TGTGCCAGCAGCCCGGGGACAGGGGATGGCTACACCTTC. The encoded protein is CASSPGTGDGYTF.

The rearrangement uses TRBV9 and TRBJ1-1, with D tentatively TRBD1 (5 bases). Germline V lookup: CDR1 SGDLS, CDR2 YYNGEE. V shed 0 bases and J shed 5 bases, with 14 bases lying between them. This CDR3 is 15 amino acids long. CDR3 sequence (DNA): TGTGCCAGCAGCGTAGGTAACAGGTTAGGGACTGAAGCTTTCTTT. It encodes CASSVGNRLGTEAFF.

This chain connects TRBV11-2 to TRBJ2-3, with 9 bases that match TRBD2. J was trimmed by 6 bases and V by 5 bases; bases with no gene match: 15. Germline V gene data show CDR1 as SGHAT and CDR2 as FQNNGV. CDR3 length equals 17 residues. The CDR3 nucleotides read TGTGCCAGCAGCCCCGGCGGTAGCGGGGGTTACCGGGATACGCAGTATTTT. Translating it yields CASSPGGSGGYRDTQYF. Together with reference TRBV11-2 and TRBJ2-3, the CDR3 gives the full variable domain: EAGVAQSPRYKIIEKRQSVAFWCNPISGHATLYWYQQILGQGPKLLIQFQNNGVVDDSQLPKDRFSAERLKGVDSTLKIQPAKLEDSAVYLCASSPGGSGGYRDTQYFGPGTRLTVL.

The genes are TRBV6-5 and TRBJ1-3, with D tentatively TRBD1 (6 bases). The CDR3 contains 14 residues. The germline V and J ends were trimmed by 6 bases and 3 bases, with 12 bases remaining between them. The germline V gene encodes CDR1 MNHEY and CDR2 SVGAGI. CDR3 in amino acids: CASRTGGLGNTIYF. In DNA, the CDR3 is TGTGCCAGCAGAACCGGGGGGCTTGGAAACACCATATATTTT.

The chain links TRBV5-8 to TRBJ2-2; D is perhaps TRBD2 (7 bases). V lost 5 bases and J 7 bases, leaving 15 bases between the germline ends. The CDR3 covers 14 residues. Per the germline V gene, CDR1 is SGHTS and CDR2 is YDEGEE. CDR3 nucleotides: TGTGCCAGCAGACGGAACAGGGAGGGCGGGGAGCTGTTTTTT. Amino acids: CASRRNREGGELFF.